Described below is a single T cell receptor (beta chain) sequence and its context. No antigen is known for it. This sample is part of a study of blood T cells in healthy people across ages. Study outcomes and limitations: Roughly linear declines in TCR beta diversity per million T cells occurred with age. Changes in expanded clonotypes were possibly confounded, as the CMV status of donors was unknown.

Germline CDR1 is LGHNA and CDR2 is YSLEER. This CDR3 has 15 residues. V was cut by 1 base and J by 0 bases, with 9 bases left in between. Then a second PCR, running about 6 to 12 cycles, was carried out with a sample-barcoded 5' primer and a J-beta primer mix. No fewer than 2.5 million CDR3-containing paired-end reads came from each sample. TCRdb itself ran the 5' RACE reads through MiXCR, one entry per CDR3 protein. Here the sample spans almost 300,000 distinct CDR3 sequences, about 25% being singletons. The rearrangement uses TRBV4-3 and TRBJ1-1; no firm D call. Sequencing input: blood. The sequence was obtained from a woman aged 70-85 years in good health. This CDR3 is CASSQAHYMNTEAFF. The CDR3 DNA is TGCGCCAGCAGCCAAGCGCACTACATGAACACTGAAGCTTTCTTT.